This is a list of T cell receptor beta chains from one sample in a study of blood T cell repertoires in COVID-19. Repertoires were generated with immunoSEQ multiplex PCR, while TCRdb's copy carries only in-frame clones and drops some. In the table there are fewer than 150,000 clones, about 88% of which are singletons. The sequenced material came from peripheral blood. These receptors came from a man aged 50-60 years with active or convalescent COVID-19. The CDR3 runs from the conserved cysteine through the conserved F or W. A D gene is named only where the DNA matches it firmly. Some rows mark clone size as missing; the rest say once, few, many or name a class of expanded clone.

.,TRBJ1-3,TRBV9,.,TGTGCCAGCAGCGTGGGGGCTAGCTCTGGAAACACCATATATTTT,CASSVGASSGNTIYF
.,TRBJ1-1,TRBV7-2,.,TGTGCCAGCAGCTTACAAGATAGCAACACTGAAGCTTTCTTT,CASSLQDSNTEAFF
once,TRBJ2-7,TRBV19,TRBD2,TGTGCCAGTAGTACGGGACTAGCGGGAAACGAGCAGTACTTC,CASSTGLAGNEQYF
few,TRBJ2-2,TRBV24-1,TRBD1,TGTGCCACCAGTGACCCCGGGACAGGGGGTACCGGGGAGCTGTTTTTT,CATSDPGTGGTGELFF
.,TRBJ1-1,TRBV28,TRBD1,TGTGCCAGCAGTTCACCCACAGGGGGTGCCACTGAAGCTTTCTTT,CASSSPTGGATEAFF
.,TRBJ2-7,TRBV30,.,TGTGCCTGGAGTGTACTGCCCCGAACCTACGAGCAGTACTTC,CAWSVLPRTYEQYF
.,TRBJ1-6,TRBV11-2,TRBD1,TGTGCCAGCAGCTTGGAGACAGGGGCTTCACCCCTCCACTTT,CASSLETGASPLHF
.,TRBJ1-1,TRBV28,TRBD1,TGTGCCAGCAGTGACAGGGGGTATAGGACTGAAGCTTTCTTT,CASSDRGYRTEAFF
.,TRBJ2-2,TRBV19,TRBD1,TGTGCCAGTAGCGGACAGGGGGCCGTCACCGGGGAGCTGTTTTTT,CASSGQGAVTGELFF
.,TRBJ2-3,TRBV18,TRBD2,TGTGCCAGCTCACTGATGACTAGCGGTAATAGCGGGGATACGCAGTATTTT,CASSLMTSGNSGDTQYF
.,TRBJ2-7,TRBV3-1/TRBV3-2,.,TGTGCCAGCAGCCAAGATGAAGCCTCCTACGAGCAGTACTTC,CASSQDEASYEQYF
.,TRBJ2-7,TRBV7-9,.,TGTGCCAGCAGCTTAGCGTCTACCTACGAGCAGTACTTC,CASSLASTYEQYF
.,TRBJ2-5,TRBV5-1,TRBD1,TGCGCCAGCAGCCTGGGGACAGGGCGAGAGACCCAGTACTTC,CASSLGTGRETQYF
few,TRBJ2-7,TRBV19,.,TGTGCCAGTAGTATCAAAGGGGACGAGCAGTACTTC,CASSIKGDEQYF
.,TRBJ1-3,TRBV4-1,.,TGCGCCAGCGGCCTAGCGCCAGCCTCTGGAAACACCATATATTTT,CASGLAPASGNTIYF
few,TRBJ2-7,TRBV27,TRBD2,TGTGCCAGCAGTAGCGGGAGTTTTCGCGAGCAGTACTTC,CASSSGSFREQYF
.,TRBJ1-2,TRBV18,.,TGTGCCAGCTCACCACCAACCCGACAGCCGGTGAACTATGGCTACACCTTC,CASSPPTRQPVNYGYTF
.,TRBJ1-2,TRBV7-9,.,TGTGCCAGCAGCGGGGACACCCGCTATGGCTACACCTTC,CASSGDTRYGYTF
.,TRBJ2-1,TRBV7-7,.,TGTGCTAGCAGCGCCGGTTTTAGCTCCTACAATGAGCAGTTCTTC,CASSAGFSSYNEQFF
.,TRBJ2-2,TRBV6-5,TRBD1,TGTGCCAGCATAGAAGGGGGCTCGAACACCGGGGAGCTGTTTTTT,CASIEGGSNTGELFF
few,TRBJ1-5,TRBV4-3,TRBD1,TGCGCCAGCAGCCCTCGGACAGGGCCGGATCAGCCCCAGCATTTT,CASSPRTGPDQPQHF
.,TRBJ1-1,TRBV10-1,.,TGCGCCAGCAGTGAGGCCCCTGGCGGGCCTGAAGCTTTCTTT,CASSEAPGGPEAFF
.,TRBJ2-5,TRBV2,.,TGTGCCAGCAACACGGCGAGCGGAAGGGAGACCCAGTACTTC,CASNTASGRETQYF
.,TRBJ1-3,TRBV11-2,.,TGTGCCAGCAGCCCAACTACAGGGTTCTCTGGAAACACCATATATTTT,CASSPTTGFSGNTIYF
.,TRBJ2-3,TRBV7-2,.,TGTGCCAGCAGCTTAGGTCCTTCCGATACGCAGTATTTT,CASSLGPSDTQYF
.,TRBJ1-6,TRBV27,TRBD1,TGTGCCAGCAGCATGGACAGGGTTGGTAATTCACCCCTCCACTTT,CASSMDRVGNSPLHF
.,TRBJ2-3,TRBV7-3,.,TGTGCCAGCAGCTTACTAGCTAAGAGCACAGATACGCAGTATTTT,CASSLLAKSTDTQYF
.,TRBJ1-1,TRBV19,.,TGTGCCAGTAGTATAGAGGGGCGATACGGTGAAGCTTTCTTT,CASSIEGRYGEAFF
.,TRBJ1-2,TRBV7-9,.,TGTGCCAGCAGCTTAGCCGCCCTCGAGTGGGGCTACACCTTC,CASSLAALEWGYTF
.,TRBJ2-1,TRBV24-1,.,TGTGCCACCAGTGATGGGGGGGCAGCCTACAATGAGCAGTTCTTC,CATSDGGAAYNEQFF
once,TRBJ1-2,TRBV5-6,.,TGTGCCAGCAGCTCGAGGGTAGGGGAGGGCGACTATGGCTACACCTTC,CASSSRVGEGDYGYTF
.,TRBJ1-1,TRBV28,.,TGTGCCAGCAGGCCGCAGGGTAAGAGAGCTTTCTTT,CASRPQGKRAFF
.,TRBJ1-5,TRBV6-6,TRBD1,TGTGCCAGCAGCCGAGAACAGGGGGCAAATCAGCCCCAGCATTTT,CASSREQGANQPQHF
.,TRBJ2-5,TRBV2,TRBD2,TGTGCCAGCAGTGGCCCGGGAGGCCCAATCTTATCGGAGACCCAGTACTTC,CASSGPGGPILSETQYF
.,TRBJ1-5,TRBV19,TRBD1,TGTGCCAGTAGTATGACCCTGACAGGGCTGCAGCCCCAGCATTTT,CASSMTLTGLQPQHF
.,TRBJ1-2,TRBV6-4,.,TGTGCCAGCAGTGACTCAGGGGGAAAAGGCTACACCTTC,CASSDSGGKGYTF
.,TRBJ2-7,TRBV18,TRBD1,TGTGCCAGCTCACCTTACGGGACAGGGGGCACCTACGAGCAGTACTTC,CASSPYGTGGTYEQYF
.,TRBJ1-5,TRBV7-9,.,TGTGCCAGCAGCGCTGGGGGCTATAGCAATCAGCCCCAGCATTTT,CASSAGGYSNQPQHF
.,TRBJ1-5,TRBV18,TRBD1,TGTGCCAGCTCATCCGACAGGGCCCTAAATCAGCCCCAGCATTTT,CASSSDRALNQPQHF
.,TRBJ2-1,TRBV18,TRBD2,TGTGCCAGCTCAACACTAGCGCGGAGCTCCTACAATGAGCAGTTCTTC,CASSTLARSSYNEQFF
.,TRBJ1-5,TRBV28,.,TGTGCCAGCATCAAGGAGTCCCGTAGCAATCAGCCCCAGCATTTT,CASIKESRSNQPQHF